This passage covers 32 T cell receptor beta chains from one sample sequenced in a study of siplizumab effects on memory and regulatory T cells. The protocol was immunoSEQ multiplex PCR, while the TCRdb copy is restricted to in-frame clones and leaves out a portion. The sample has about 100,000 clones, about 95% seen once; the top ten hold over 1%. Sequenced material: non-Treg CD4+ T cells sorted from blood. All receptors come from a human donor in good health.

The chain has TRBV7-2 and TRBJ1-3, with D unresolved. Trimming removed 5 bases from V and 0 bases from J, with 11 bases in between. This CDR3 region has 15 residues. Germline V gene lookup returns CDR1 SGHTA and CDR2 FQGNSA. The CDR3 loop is CASSIDASSGNTIYF. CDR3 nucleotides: TGTGCCAGCAGCATTGACGCAAGCTCTGGAAACACCATATATTTT. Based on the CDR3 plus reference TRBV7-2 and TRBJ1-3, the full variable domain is GAGVSQSPSNKVTEKGKDVELRCDPISGHTALYWYRQSLGQGLEFLIYFQGNSAPDKSGLPSDRFSAERTGGSVSTLTIQRTQQEDSAVYLCASSIDASSGNTIYFGEGSWLTVV.

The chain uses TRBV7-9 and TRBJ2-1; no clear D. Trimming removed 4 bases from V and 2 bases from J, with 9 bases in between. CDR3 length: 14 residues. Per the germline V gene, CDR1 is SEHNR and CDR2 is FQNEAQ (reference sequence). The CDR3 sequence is CASSSFPTYNEQFF. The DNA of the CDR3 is TGTGCCAGCAGCTCCTTCCCTACCTACAATGAGCAGTTCTTC.

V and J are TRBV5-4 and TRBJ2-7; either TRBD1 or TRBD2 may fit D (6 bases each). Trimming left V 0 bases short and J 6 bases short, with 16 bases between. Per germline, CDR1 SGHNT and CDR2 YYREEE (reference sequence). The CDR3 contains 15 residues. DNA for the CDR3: TGTGCCAGCAGCTTGGAGCTCGAGGGGGGTGGCGAGCAGTACTTC. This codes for CASSLELEGGGEQYF.

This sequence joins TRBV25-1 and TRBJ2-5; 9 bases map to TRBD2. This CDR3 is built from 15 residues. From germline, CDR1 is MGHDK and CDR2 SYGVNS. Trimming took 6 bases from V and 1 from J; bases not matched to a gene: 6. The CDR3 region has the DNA TGTGCCAGCAGGACTAGCGGCGGGCCCCAAGAGACCCAGTACTTC. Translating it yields CASRTSGGPQETQYF.

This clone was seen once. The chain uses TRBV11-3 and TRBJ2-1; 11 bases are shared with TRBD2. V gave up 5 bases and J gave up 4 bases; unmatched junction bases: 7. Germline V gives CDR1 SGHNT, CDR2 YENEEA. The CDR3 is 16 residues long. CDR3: CASSPGGLAEYNEQFF. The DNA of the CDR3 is TGTGCCAGCAGCCCGGGGGGACTAGCGGAATACAATGAGCAGTTCTTC.

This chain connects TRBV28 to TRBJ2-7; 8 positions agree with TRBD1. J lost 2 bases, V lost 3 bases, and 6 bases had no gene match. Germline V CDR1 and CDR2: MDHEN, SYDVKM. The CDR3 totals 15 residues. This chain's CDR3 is CASSFRGTGPYEQYF. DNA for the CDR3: TGTGCCAGCAGTTTCCGCGGGACAGGACCCTACGAGCAGTACTTC.

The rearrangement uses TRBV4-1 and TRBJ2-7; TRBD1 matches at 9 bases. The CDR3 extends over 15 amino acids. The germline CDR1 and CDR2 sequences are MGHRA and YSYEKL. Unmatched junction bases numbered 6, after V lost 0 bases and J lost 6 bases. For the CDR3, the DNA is TGCGCCAGCAGCCAAGAACAGGGGGCTAAATCCGAGCAGTACTTC. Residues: CASSQEQGAKSEQYF.

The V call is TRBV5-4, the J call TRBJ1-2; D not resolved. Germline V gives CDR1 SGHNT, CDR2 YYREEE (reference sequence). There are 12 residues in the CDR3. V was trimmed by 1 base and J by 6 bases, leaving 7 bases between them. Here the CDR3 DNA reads TGTGCCAGCAGCTTGTTCTGGGATGGCTACACCTTC. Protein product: CASSLFWDGYTF.

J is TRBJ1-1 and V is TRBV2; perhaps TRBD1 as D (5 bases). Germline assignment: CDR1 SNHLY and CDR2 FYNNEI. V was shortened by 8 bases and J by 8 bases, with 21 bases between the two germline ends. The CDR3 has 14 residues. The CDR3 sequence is CASRMAGVFLEAFF. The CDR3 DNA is TGTGCCAGCCGAATGGCGGGGGTTTTTTTAGAAGCTTTCTTT.

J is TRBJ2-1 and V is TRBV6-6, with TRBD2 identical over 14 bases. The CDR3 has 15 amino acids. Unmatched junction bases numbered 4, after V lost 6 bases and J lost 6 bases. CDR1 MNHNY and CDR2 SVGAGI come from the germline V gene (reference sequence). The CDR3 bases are TGTGCCAGCAGGACCGGGACTAGCGGGAGCAATGAGCAGTTCTTC. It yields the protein CASRTGTSGSNEQFF.

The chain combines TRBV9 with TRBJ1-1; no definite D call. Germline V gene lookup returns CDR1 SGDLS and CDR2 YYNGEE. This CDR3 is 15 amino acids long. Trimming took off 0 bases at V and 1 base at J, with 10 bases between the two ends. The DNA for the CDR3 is TGTGCCAGCAGCGTAGATTGGAGGGCGAACACTGAAGCTTTCTTT. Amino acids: CASSVDWRANTEAFF.

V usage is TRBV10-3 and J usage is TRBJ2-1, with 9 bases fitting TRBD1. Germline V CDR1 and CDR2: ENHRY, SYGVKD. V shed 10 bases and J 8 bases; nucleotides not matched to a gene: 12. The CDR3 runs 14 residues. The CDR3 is CANGGGQGNDEQFF. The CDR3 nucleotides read TGTGCCAACGGAGGCGGACAGGGGAACGATGAGCAGTTCTTC.

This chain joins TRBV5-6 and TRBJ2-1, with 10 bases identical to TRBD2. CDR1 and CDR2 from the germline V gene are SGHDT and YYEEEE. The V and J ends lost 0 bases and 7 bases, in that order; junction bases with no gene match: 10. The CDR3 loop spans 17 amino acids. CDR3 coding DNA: TGTGCCAGCAGCTTGGGTTGGGGGACTAGCGCCTTTAATGAGCAGTTCTTC. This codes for CASSLGWGTSAFNEQFF.

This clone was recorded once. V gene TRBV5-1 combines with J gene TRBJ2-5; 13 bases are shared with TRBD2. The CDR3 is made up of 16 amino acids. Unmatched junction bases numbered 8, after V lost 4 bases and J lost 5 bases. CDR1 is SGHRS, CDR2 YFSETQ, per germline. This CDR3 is CASSPGLAGRGETQYF. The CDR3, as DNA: TGCGCCAGCAGCCCGGGACTAGCGGGAAGAGGTGAGACCCAGTACTTC.

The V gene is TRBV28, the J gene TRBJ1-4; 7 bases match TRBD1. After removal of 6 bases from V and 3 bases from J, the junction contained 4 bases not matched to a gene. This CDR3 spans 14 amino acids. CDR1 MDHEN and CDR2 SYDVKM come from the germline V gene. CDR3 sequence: CASRTGIPNEKLFF. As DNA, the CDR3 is TGTGCCAGCAGGACAGGGATACCTAATGAAAAACTGTTTTTT.

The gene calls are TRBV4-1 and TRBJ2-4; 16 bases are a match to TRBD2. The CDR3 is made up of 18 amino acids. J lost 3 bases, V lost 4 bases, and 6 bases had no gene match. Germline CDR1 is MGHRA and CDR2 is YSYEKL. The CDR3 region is CASSPGLAGGWGKNIQYF. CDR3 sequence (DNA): TGCGCCAGCAGCCCGGGACTAGCGGGAGGGTGGGGCAAAAACATTCAGTACTTC.

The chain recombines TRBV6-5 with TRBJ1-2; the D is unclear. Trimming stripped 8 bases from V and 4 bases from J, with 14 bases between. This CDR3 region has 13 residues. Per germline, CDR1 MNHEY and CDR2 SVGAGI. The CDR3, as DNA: TGTGCCAGCGGGAGCAAGAGCCCCTATGGCTACACCTTC. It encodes CASGSKSPYGYTF.

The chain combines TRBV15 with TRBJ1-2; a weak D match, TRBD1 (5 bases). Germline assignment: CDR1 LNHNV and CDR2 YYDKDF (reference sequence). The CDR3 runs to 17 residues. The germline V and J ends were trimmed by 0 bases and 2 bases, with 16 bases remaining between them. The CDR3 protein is CATSRDRGGDLNYGYTF. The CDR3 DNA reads TGTGCCACCAGCAGAGATAGGGGAGGGGACCTGAACTATGGCTACACCTTC.

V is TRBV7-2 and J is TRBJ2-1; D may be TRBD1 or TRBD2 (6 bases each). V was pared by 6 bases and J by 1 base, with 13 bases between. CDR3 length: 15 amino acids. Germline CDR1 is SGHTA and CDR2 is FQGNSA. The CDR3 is CASSRKGGSYNEQFF. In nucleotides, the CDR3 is TGTGCCAGCAGTCGAAAAGGGGGGTCCTACAATGAGCAGTTCTTC.

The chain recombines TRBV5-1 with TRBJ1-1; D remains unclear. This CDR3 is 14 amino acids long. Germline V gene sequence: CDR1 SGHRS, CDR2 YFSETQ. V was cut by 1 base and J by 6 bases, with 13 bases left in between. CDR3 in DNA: TGCGCCAGCAGCTTGACGAATTACGGTTCTGAAGCTTTCTTT. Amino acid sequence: CASSLTNYGSEAFF.

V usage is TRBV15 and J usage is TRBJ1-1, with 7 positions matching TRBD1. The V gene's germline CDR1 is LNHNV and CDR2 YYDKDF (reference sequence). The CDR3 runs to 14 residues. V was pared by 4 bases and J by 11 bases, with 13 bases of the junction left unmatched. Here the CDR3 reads CATSNRLWDSGAFF. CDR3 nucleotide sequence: TGTGCCACCAGCAACCGACTCTGGGACAGCGGGGCTTTCTTT.

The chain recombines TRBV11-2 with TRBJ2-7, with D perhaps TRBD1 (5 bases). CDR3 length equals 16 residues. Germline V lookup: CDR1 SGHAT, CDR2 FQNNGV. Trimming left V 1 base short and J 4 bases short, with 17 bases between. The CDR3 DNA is TGTGCCAGCAGCTTAGCCGGCCAGGGAAGCTTTTACGAGCAGTACTTC. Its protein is CASSLAGQGSFYEQYF. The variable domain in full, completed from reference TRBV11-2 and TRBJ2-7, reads EAGVAQSPRYKIIEKRQSVAFWCNPISGHATLYWYQQILGQGPKLLIQFQNNGVVDDSQLPKDRFSAERLKGVDSTLKIQPAKLEDSAVYLCASSLAGQGSFYEQYFGPGTRLTVT.

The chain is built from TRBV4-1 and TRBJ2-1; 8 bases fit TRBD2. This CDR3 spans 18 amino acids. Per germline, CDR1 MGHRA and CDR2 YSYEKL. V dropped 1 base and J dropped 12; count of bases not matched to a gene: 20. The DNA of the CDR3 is TGCGCCAGCAGCCAAGTAGGGCTCAGCTCAGCGGGAGAAGTAGGGCAGTTCTTC. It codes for CASSQVGLSSAGEVGQFF.

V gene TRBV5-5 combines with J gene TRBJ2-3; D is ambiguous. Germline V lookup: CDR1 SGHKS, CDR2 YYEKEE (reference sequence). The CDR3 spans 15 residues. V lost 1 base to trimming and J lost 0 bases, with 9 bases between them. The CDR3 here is CASSLQNPSTDTQYF. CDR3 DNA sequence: TGTGCCAGCAGCTTGCAGAATCCTAGCACAGATACGCAGTATTTT. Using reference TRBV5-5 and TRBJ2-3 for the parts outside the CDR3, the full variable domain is DAGVTQSPTHLIKTRGQQVTLRCSPISGHKSVSWYQQVLGQGPQFIFQYYEKEERGRGNFPDRFSARQFPNYSSELNVNALLLGDSALYLCASSLQNPSTDTQYFGPGTRLTVL.

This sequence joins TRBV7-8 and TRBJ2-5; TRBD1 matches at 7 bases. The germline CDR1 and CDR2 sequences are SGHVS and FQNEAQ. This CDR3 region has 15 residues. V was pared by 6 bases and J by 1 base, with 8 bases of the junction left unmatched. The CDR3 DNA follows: TGTGCCAGCAGTACCACCGGGACAGCCCAAGAGACCCAGTACTTC. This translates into CASSTTGTAQETQYF. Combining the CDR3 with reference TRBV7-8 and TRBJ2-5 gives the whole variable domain GAGVSQSPRYKVAKRGQDVALRCDPISGHVSLFWYQQALGQGPEFLTYFQNEAQLDKSGLPSDRFFAERPEGSVSTLKIQRTQQEDSAVYLCASSTTGTAQETQYFGPGTRLLVL.

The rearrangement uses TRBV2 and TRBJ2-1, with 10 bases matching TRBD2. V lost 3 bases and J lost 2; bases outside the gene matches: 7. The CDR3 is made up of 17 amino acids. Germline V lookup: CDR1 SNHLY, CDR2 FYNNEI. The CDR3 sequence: CASSDWTSGLTYNEQFF. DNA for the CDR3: TGTGCCAGCAGTGACTGGACTAGCGGCCTTACCTACAATGAGCAGTTCTTC. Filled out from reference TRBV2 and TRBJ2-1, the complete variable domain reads EPEVTQTPSHQVTQMGQEVILRCVPISNHLYFYWYRQILGQKVEFLVSFYNNEISEKSEIFDDQFSVERPDGSNFTLKIRSTKLEDSAMYFCASSDWTSGLTYNEQFFGPGTRLTVL.

CDR3 residues: CASSQDPQGNEQFF. The CDR3 nucleotides are TGTGCCAGCAGCCAAGACCCCCAGGGGAATGAGCAGTTCTTC. This sequence joins TRBV4-2 and TRBJ2-1, with D maybe TRBD1 (6 bases). Trimming removed 0 bases from V and 7 bases from J, with 10 bases in between. Per germline, CDR1 LGHNA and CDR2 YNFKEQ. CDR3 length equals 14 residues.

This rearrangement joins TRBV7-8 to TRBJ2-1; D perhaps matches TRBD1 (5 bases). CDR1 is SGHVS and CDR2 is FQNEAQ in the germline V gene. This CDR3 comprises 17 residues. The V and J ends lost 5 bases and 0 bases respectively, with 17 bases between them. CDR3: CASSTRIWGRSYNEQFF. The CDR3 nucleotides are TGTGCCAGCAGCACCCGGATCTGGGGCCGCTCCTACAATGAGCAGTTCTTC.

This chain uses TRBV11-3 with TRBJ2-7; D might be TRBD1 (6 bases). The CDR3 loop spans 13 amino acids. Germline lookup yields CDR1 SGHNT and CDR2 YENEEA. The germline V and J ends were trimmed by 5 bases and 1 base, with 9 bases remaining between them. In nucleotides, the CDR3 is TGTGCCAGCAGCAAGGGACAATCCTACGAGCAGTACTTC. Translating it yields CASSKGQSYEQYF. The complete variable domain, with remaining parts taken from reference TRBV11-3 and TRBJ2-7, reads EAGVVQSPRYKIIEKKQPVAFWCNPISGHNTLYWYLQNLGQGPELLIRYENEEAVDDSQLPKDRFSAERLKGVDSTLKIQPAELGDSAVYLCASSKGQSYEQYFGPGTRLTVT.

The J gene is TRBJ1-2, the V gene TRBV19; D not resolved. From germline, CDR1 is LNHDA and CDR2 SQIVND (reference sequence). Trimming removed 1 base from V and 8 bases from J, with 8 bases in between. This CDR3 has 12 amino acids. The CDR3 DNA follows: TGTGCCAGTAGTATAGTCGGCAGGGGCTACACCTTC. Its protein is CASSIVGRGYTF. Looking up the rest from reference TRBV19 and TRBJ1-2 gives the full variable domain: DGGITQSPKYLFRKEGQNVTLSCEQNLNHDAMYWYRQDPGQGLRLIYYSQIVNDFQKGDIAEGYSVSREKKESFPLTVTSAQKNPTAFYLCASSIVGRGYTFGSGTRLTVV.

CDR3 nucleotide sequence: TGTGCCAGCTCACCACGGGCAGGGGAAGATACGCAGTATTTT. This translates into CASSPRAGEDTQYF. J is TRBJ2-3 and V is TRBV18, with a possible D match to TRBD1 (6 bases). The CDR3 covers 14 residues. Germline CDR1 reads KGHSH; CDR2 reads LQKENI. Trimming left V 1 base short and J 5 bases short, with 10 bases between.

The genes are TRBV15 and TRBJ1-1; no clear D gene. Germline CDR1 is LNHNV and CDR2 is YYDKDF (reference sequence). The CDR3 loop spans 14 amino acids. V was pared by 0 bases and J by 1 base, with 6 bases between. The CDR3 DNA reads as TGTGCCACCAGCAGAGAGCGATCGAACACTGAAGCTTTCTTT. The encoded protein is CATSRERSNTEAFF.